This is a list of T cell receptor beta chains from one sample in a study of blood T cell repertoires in COVID-19. Using immunoSEQ multiplex PCR, the repertoire was profiled, and TCRdb retains in-frame clones only, with some absent. The table lists about 150,000 clones, 80% to 90% of them singletons, with around 15% in the top ten. The sequenced sample consisted of peripheral blood. The receptor source for this set is a man younger than 30 with COVID-19, enrolled during active disease. The CDR3 runs from the conserved cysteine through the conserved F or W. The D gene is left open where the match is weak. Size is omitted from some rows. Given values are once, few, many or a class for expanded clones.

>once|TRBJ2-5|TRBV12-3/TRBV12-4|TRBD2
TGTGCCAGCAGCCACCTAGCGGAAGAGACCCAGTACTTC
CASSHLAEETQYF
>once|TRBJ1-1|TRBV30|.
TGTGCCTGGATTAAGGGGTCGAACACTGAAGCTTTCTTT
CAWIKGSNTEAFF
>.|TRBJ2-5|TRBV18|TRBD1
TGTGCCAGCTCAAAACCGGGACAGCAAGAGACCCAGTACTTC
CASSKPGQQETQYF
>.|TRBJ2-7|TRBV5-6|TRBD2
TGTGCCAGCAGCACCGGACTAGCGGGAGGCAGGGAGCAGTACTTC
CASSTGLAGGREQYF
>few|TRBJ1-2|TRBV6-5|.
TGTGCCAGCATGACTTCGAACTATGGCTACACCTTC
CASMTSNYGYTF
>.|TRBJ2-1|TRBV15|TRBD1
TGTGCCACCAGCATAGACAGACAGGGGGCGAGGAATGAGCAGTTCTTC
CATSIDRQGARNEQFF
>.|TRBJ2-1|TRBV7-8|TRBD2
TGTGCCAGCAGCTCTGGACTAGCGGATTACAATGAGCAGTTCTTC
CASSSGLADYNEQFF
>.|TRBJ2-2|TRBV6-5|.
TGTGCCAGCAGAACACGCACGAACACCGGGGAGCTGTTTTTT
CASRTRTNTGELFF
>.|TRBJ2-2|TRBV28|.
TGTGCCAGCAGTTTATCGGTCACCGGGGAGCTGTTTTTT
CASSLSVTGELFF
>.|TRBJ2-2|TRBV28|.
TGTGCCAGCAGGACCAGGGTCGCGGACACCGGGGAGCTGTTTTTT
CASRTRVADTGELFF
>.|TRBJ2-5|TRBV5-1|TRBD2
TGCGCCAGCAGCTTCCCCCGGGGGGGCCGAAACCAAGAGACCCAGTACTTC
CASSFPRGGRNQETQYF
>.|TRBJ2-1|TRBV5-4|.
TGTGCCAGCGTTTTCAGATTCAATGAGCAGTTCTTC
CASVFRFNEQFF
>.|TRBJ2-3|TRBV19|.
TGTGCCAGTAGTATGTGGGAGGGCACAGATACGCAGTATTTT
CASSMWEGTDTQYF
>.|TRBJ2-1|TRBV10-3|.
TGTGCCATCAGTGAGTCTGCAGGCTCCTACAATGAGCAGTTCTTC
CAISESAGSYNEQFF
>.|TRBJ2-1|TRBV9|TRBD1
TGTGCCAGCAGGACAGGGCCCGGGTCCCATGAGCAGTTCTTC
CASRTGPGSHEQFF
>.|TRBJ1-3|TRBV7-9|TRBD1
TGTGCCAGCAGCTTAGCTAGGGGGCTCTCTGGAAACACCATATATTTT
CASSLARGLSGNTIYF
>.|TRBJ2-5|TRBV4-2|TRBD1
TGTGCCAGCAGCCAAGCCCCGGGACAGGAATGGGAGACCCAGTACTTC
CASSQAPGQEWETQYF
>once|TRBJ2-7|TRBV12-3/TRBV12-4|TRBD2
TGTGCCATGGGGGGGGGTGACGAGCAGTACTTC
CAMGGGDEQYF
>.|TRBJ1-1|TRBV11-3|.
TGTGCCAGCAGCCGCTCCTTTACAGGGATGCACACTGAAGCTTTCTTT
CASSRSFTGMHTEAFF
>once|TRBJ2-1|TRBV9|TRBD2
TGTGCCAGCAGCTGGGAGGGAAACAATGAGCAGTTCTTC
CASSWEGNNEQFF
>.|TRBJ2-7|TRBV7-9|.
TGTGCCAGCAGCCACGCCGGCTCCTACGAGCAGTACTTC
CASSHAGSYEQYF
>.|TRBJ2-1|TRBV11-2|.
TGTGCCAGCACCCTGTTCTTTTATTCCGGGGAGTCGGGCTACAATGAGCAGTTCTTC
CASTLFFYSGESGYNEQFF
>.|TRBJ2-3|TRBV5-8|.
TGTGCCAGCAGCTTTAGGGGTGTTGGCACAGATACGCAGTATTTT
CASSFRGVGTDTQYF
>.|TRBJ2-3|TRBV3-1/TRBV3-2|TRBD1
TGTGCCAGCAGGCCGGGACAGGGCACAGATACGCAGTATTTT
CASRPGQGTDTQYF
>.|TRBJ2-7|TRBV6-1|.
TGTGCCAGCAGTGTAGCGGAAGGGGCCTACGAGCAGTACTTC
CASSVAEGAYEQYF
>.|TRBJ1-5|TRBV4-3|.
TGCGCCAGCAGCCTTTCGACAGGCGCCAATCAGCCCCAGCATTTT
CASSLSTGANQPQHF
>once|TRBJ2-3|TRBV24-1|.
TGTGCCACTAACGGACAGGGAGGGACAGATACGCAGTATTTT
CATNGQGGTDTQYF
>.|TRBJ2-2|TRBV7-7|TRBD2
TGTGCCAGCAGCCGACGAGGAGGAGCGGGAGGAGACACCGGGGAGCTGTTTTTT
CASSRRGGAGGDTGELFF
>.|TRBJ2-3|TRBV29-1|TRBD1
TGCAGCGTCGCCCGCGACAGGGGCCGCACAGATACGCAGTATTTT
CSVARDRGRTDTQYF
>.|TRBJ2-7|TRBV24-1|.
TGTGCCACCAGTGAAGGGGGTACATACGAGCAGTACTTC
CATSEGGTYEQYF
>.|TRBJ2-3|TRBV30|.
TGTGCCGGAGGGTCAGGGACAGATACGCAGTATTTT
CAGGSGTDTQYF
>.|TRBJ2-1|TRBV5-1|TRBD1
TGCGCCAGCAGCTTGGAATTGAGGGGGCGAAGTATTCATGAGCAGTTCTTC
CASSLELRGRSIHEQFF
>.|TRBJ2-7|TRBV27|TRBD2
TGTGCCGGTCGCCCTAGCGGACCCTACGAGCAGTACTTC
CAGRPSGPYEQYF
>.|TRBJ2-6|TRBV28|.
TGTGCCAGCAGTTTCTCCGGGGCCAACGTCCTGACTTTC
CASSFSGANVLTF
>.|TRBJ2-3|TRBV9|.
TGTGCCAGCAGCGTAGCTGTGGGAGTGGGCACAGATACGCAGTATTTT
CASSVAVGVGTDTQYF
>.|TRBJ2-7|TRBV5-6|.
TGTGCCAGCAGCTTTTTGGGGCGAACCTACGAGCAGTACTTC
CASSFLGRTYEQYF
>.|TRBJ2-7|TRBV10-3|TRBD1
TGTGCCATCAGGGAGGACAGGGGGAGGTCCTACGAGCAGTACTTC
CAIREDRGRSYEQYF
>.|TRBJ2-1|TRBV7-2|.
TGTGCCAGCAGCGTCGGGATGAGCTCCTACAATGAGCAGTTCTTC
CASSVGMSSYNEQFF
>.|TRBJ2-7|TRBV5-8|.
TGTGCCAGCAGCCGAGCGGTCTACGAGCAGTACTTC
CASSRAVYEQYF
>.|TRBJ1-5|TRBV11-2|TRBD1
TGTGCCAGCAGCTTAGAGGACAGGGCCAATCAGCCCCAGCATTTT
CASSLEDRANQPQHF
>.|TRBJ1-2|TRBV24-1|.
TGTGCCACCAGGTCCAGTGAAGGGGACTATGGCTACACCTTC
CATRSSEGDYGYTF
>.|TRBJ1-5|TRBV28|.
TGTGCCAGCAGTTTAACAGGGAGGGATCAGCCCCAGCATTTT
CASSLTGRDQPQHF